This T cell receptor beta chain appears in the sequencing data of a study of blood T cell repertoires in COVID-19. In the study overall: Samples of COVID-19 (acute and convalescent) were obtained from the United States, Italy and Spain. T cells, B-cell-depleted T cells, or PBMCs supplied cDNA or gDNA.

With 5 bases clipped from V and 3 bases from J, the junction kept 13 bases outside the gene matches. The CDR3 spans 19 residues. Per germline, CDR1 MNHEY and CDR2 SMNVEV (reference sequence). Produced via immunoSEQ multiplex PCR; TCRdb's table is partial and in-frame only. The sample holds about 190,000 clones; about 80% are singletons and the top ten take around 24%. The TCR originated in a woman in her seventies with acute or convalescent COVID-19. V and J are TRBV27 and TRBJ2-3; 14 nucleotides line up with TRBD2. The source material was peripheral blood. The CDR3: CASSSLGTSGSMGTDTQYF. Here the CDR3 DNA reads TGTGCCAGCAGTAGCCTGGGGACTAGCGGGAGTATGGGAACAGATACGCAGTATTTT.